These 3 T cell receptor beta chains share one sample of origin, sequenced in a study of blood T cell repertoires in COVID-19. Method: immunoSEQ multiplex PCR; TCRdb's copy keeps in-frame clones and lacks some. The sample has 200,000 or so clones, approximately 90% seen once; the top ten hold roughly 2.5%. The sequencing sample was made of PBMCs or T cells enriched from blood (not recorded which). The receptors stem from a woman aged 30 to 39 who had recovered from COVID-19.

The chain combines TRBV3-1 (or the pseudogene TRBV3-2) with TRBJ1-5; the D gene is possibly TRBD1 (5 bases). Germline CDR1 reads LGHDT; CDR2 reads YNNKEL (reference sequence). Trimming shortened V by 1 base and J by 4 bases, and 14 bases separated the two germline ends. This CDR3 is 16 amino acids long. Here the CDR3 DNA reads TGTGCCAGCAGCCAAGGAGGGAGGGGAGGAAATCAGCCCCAGCATTTT. This encodes CASSQGGRGGNQPQHF.

This chain joins TRBV6-1 and TRBJ2-6; 12 bases are a match to TRBD1. Germline V lookup: CDR1 MNHNS, CDR2 SASEGT. The junction had 6 bases not matched to a gene; V was cut back by 2 bases and J by 4 bases. The CDR3 runs 18 residues. The CDR3 is CASSEPGQGAPGANVLTF. The CDR3 nucleotides are TGTGCCAGCAGTGAACCGGGACAGGGGGCGCCCGGGGCCAACGTCCTGACTTTC.

This clone was observed a few times. As DNA, the CDR3 is TGCGCCAGCAGCCAAGGGACTAGCGGGGGGGCTGGCGGGGAGCTGTTTTTT. This encodes CASSQGTSGGAGGELFF. V gene TRBV4-3 combines with J gene TRBJ2-2, with TRBD2 matching over 15 bases. The junction had 4 bases not matched to a gene; V was cut back by 1 base and J by 7 bases. The CDR3 sequence is 17 residues long. Germline V CDR1 and CDR2: LGHNA, YSLEER.